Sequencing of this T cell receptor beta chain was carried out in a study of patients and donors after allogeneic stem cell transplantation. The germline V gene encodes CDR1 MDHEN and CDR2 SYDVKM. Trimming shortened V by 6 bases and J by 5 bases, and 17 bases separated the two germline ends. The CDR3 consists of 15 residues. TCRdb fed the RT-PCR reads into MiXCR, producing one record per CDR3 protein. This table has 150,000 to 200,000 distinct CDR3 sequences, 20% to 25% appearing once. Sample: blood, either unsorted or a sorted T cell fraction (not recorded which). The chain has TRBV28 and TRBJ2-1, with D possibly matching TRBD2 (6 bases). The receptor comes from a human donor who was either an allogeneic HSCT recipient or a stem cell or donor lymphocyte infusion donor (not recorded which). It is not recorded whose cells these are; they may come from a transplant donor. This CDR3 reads CASRPFREWNNEQFF. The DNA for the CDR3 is TGTGCCAGCAGACCCTTCCGGGAGTGGAACAATGAGCAGTTCTTC.